One sample yielded the 18 T cell receptor beta chains listed below, sequenced in a study of blood T cells in healthy people across ages. A sample-barcoded 5' primer and a J-beta primer mix were used in a second PCR of roughly 6 to 12 cycles. TCRdb independently ran MiXCR on the 5' RACE reads; one entry per CDR3 protein. The table shows about 640,000 distinct CDR3 sequences, with roughly three fifths occurring only once. Sequenced material: blood. All receptors derive from a man in his sixties in good health.

The chain carries TRBV18 and TRBJ1-1; D perhaps matches TRBD1 (5 bases). This CDR3 region has 14 residues. From germline, CDR1 is KGHSH and CDR2 LQKENI. Trimming removed 8 bases from V and 1 base from J, with 14 bases in between. CDR3 region: CASRPAGTNTEAFF. CDR3 DNA sequence: TGTGCCAGCCGACCGGCAGGGACGAACACTGAAGCTTTCTTT.

J is TRBJ2-4 and V is TRBV14; either TRBD1 or TRBD2 may fit D (5 bases each). Germline CDR1 is SGHDN and CDR2 is FVKESK. CDR3 length: 15 amino acids. Trimming removed 6 bases at V and 13 bases at J, with 25 bases between. The chain's CDR3 is CASSLAGTLRGEQYF. DNA for the CDR3: TGTGCCAGCAGTCTAGCCGGGACGCTACGGGGAGAGCAGTACTTC.

This clonotype occurred a few times. The CDR3, as DNA: TGTGCCAGCAGTAACGACCATAGCAATCAGCCCCAGCATTTT. As protein: CASSNDHSNQPQHF. The chain carries TRBV6-2 or TRBV6-3 and TRBJ1-5; D unclear. Trimming removed 5 bases at V and 0 bases at J, with 8 bases between. This CDR3 is built from 14 residues. Germline assignment: CDR1 MNHEY and CDR2 SVGEGT.

The V call is TRBV6-6, the J call TRBJ2-3; D remains ambiguous. The CDR3 is 15 amino acids. The germline gives CDR1 MNHNY, CDR2 SVGAGI (reference sequence). V was shortened by 10 bases and J by 1 base, with 18 bases between the two germline ends. The CDR3 region has the DNA TGTGCCACCACATCACCCGGCTCAGGCACAGATACGCAGTATTTT. Encoded protein: CATTSPGSGTDTQYF.

The chain carries TRBV5-5 and TRBJ2-1; D remains ambiguous. The CDR3 length is 14 residues. Germline CDR1 reads SGHKS; CDR2 reads YYEKEE (reference sequence). The V end was cut by 2 bases, the J end by 6 bases, with 12 bases between. The CDR3 region has the DNA TGTGCCAGCAGCTTCATCGCAGCCCCCAATGAGCAGTTCTTC. Translating it yields CASSFIAAPNEQFF.

This chain joins TRBV2 and TRBJ2-5; 8 bases fit TRBD2. The CDR3 has 14 amino acids. V trimming: 6 bases; J trimming: 5 bases; junction bases outside the gene matches: 8. The germline CDR1 and CDR2 sequences are SNHLY and FYNNEI. The CDR3 sequence: CASRAAGGRETQYF. The CDR3 nucleotides read TGTGCCAGCAGAGCTGCGGGGGGCCGGGAGACCCAGTACTTC.

V gene TRBV14 combines with J gene TRBJ2-1; TRBD2 agrees at 8 bases. The J segment lost 4 bases and the V segment lost 2 bases, leaving 7 bases of the junction unmatched. Per the germline V gene, CDR1 is SGHDN and CDR2 is FVKESK. The CDR3 consists of 16 residues. For the CDR3, the DNA is TGTGCCAGCAGCCAAAACTCCGGGACTAGGTACAATGAGCAGTTCTTC. Translating gives CASSQNSGTRYNEQFF.

The rearrangement links TRBV12-3 or TRBV12-4 to TRBJ2-7; D gene uncertain. TRBJ2-5 explains the end of the DNA better; the J call may be wrong. The CDR3 runs 13 residues. The CDR3 is CASSVWGQETQYF. CDR3 DNA sequence: TGTGCCAGCAGTGTATGGGGTCAAGAGACCCAGTACTTC.

The chain combines TRBV10-3 with TRBJ2-5; no clear D. V lost 4 bases and J lost 1, with 10 bases in between. The CDR3 is made up of 14 amino acids. Germline CDR1 reads ENHRY; CDR2 reads SYGVKD. The CDR3 DNA is TGTGCCATCAGTGTCTTTGGCAGCCAAGAGACCCAGTACTTC. This gives the protein CAISVFGSQETQYF.

V is TRBV27 and J is TRBJ2-7; D may match TRBD1 or TRBD2 (6 bases each). V was cut by 7 bases and J by 0 bases, with 19 bases left in between. The germline V gene has CDR1 MNHEY and CDR2 SMNVEV (reference sequence). CDR3 size: 16 residues. The CDR3 region has the DNA TGTGCCAGCAAAAAAGGTTCGGGGGCAGGCTCCTACGAGCAGTACTTC. Translating it yields CASKKGSGAGSYEQYF.

As DNA, the CDR3 is TGTGCCAGCAGCTTACAGGGTGAGACCTACAATGAGCAGTTCTTC. It yields the protein CASSLQGETYNEQFF. The gene calls are TRBV7-9 and TRBJ2-1, with D possibly TRBD1 on 5 matching bases. Trimming cost V 2 bases and J 2 bases, with 10 bases left between them. Germline assignment: CDR1 SEHNR and CDR2 FQNEAQ (reference sequence). CDR3 length: 15 residues.

The genes are TRBV10-3 and TRBJ2-5, with D unresolved. CDR1 ENHRY and CDR2 SYGVKD come from the germline V gene. V was cut by 2 bases and J by 0 bases, with 7 bases left in between. The CDR3 totals 14 residues. The chain's CDR3 is CAISEQEYQETQYF. CDR3 bases: TGTGCCATCAGTGAGCAGGAATACCAAGAGACCCAGTACTTC.

The rearrangement joins TRBV20-1 to TRBJ2-1, with 7 bases aligning to TRBD2. This CDR3 is 15 amino acids long. The V segment lost 0 bases and the J segment 0 bases; nucleotides outside the gene matches: 2. Germline V gene lookup returns CDR1 DFQATT and CDR2 SNEGSKA (reference sequence). Written as DNA, the CDR3 is TGCAGTGCTAGAGATTGGGGGGGCTCCTACAATGAGCAGTTCTTC. Its translation is CSARDWGGSYNEQFF.

This chain joins TRBV14 and TRBJ2-1; TRBD1 or TRBD2 may be the D gene (5 bases each). This CDR3 comprises 14 residues. From germline, CDR1 is SGHDN and CDR2 FVKESK. V lost 0 bases to trimming and J lost 6 bases, with 9 bases between them. The CDR3: CASSQETGLNEQFF. In DNA, the CDR3 is TGTGCCAGCAGCCAAGAAACGGGGCTCAATGAGCAGTTCTTC.

In its sample, this clonotype was seen once. The rearrangement links TRBV2 to TRBJ1-2; D remains ambiguous. V was cut by 1 base and J by 4 bases, with 16 bases left in between. Germline-derived CDR1 and CDR2 are SNHLY and FYNNEI. This CDR3 is 16 amino acids long. CDR3 amino acids: CASSEDPGLRSYGYTF. In nucleotides, the CDR3 is TGTGCCAGCAGTGAAGATCCCGGCTTACGCTCCTATGGCTACACCTTC.

The V call is TRBV7-9, the J call TRBJ1-2, with TRBD1 matching over 8 bases. CDR1 is SEHNR and CDR2 is FQNEAQ in the germline V gene (reference sequence). V lost 0 bases and J lost 7; bases outside the gene matches: 10. The CDR3 runs 16 residues. The CDR3 DNA sequence: TGTGCCAGCAGCTTAGCTGCCGGGACAGGAACTGCTGGCTACACCTTC. Translation gives CASSLAAGTGTAGYTF.

Concerning this clonotype itself: A read error may account for a junction end that differs from germline. The genes are TRBV29-1 and TRBJ2-3; TRBD2 is a possible D gene (6 bases). CDR1 is SQVTM, CDR2 ANQGSEA, per germline. The CDR3 has 13 amino acids. CDR3 sequence reads: CGVEGGATDTQYF. CDR3 sequence (DNA): TGCGGCGTTGAAGGCGGGGCCACAGATACGCAGTATTTT.

V gene TRBV4-1 combines with J gene TRBJ2-5; 11 bases are shared with TRBD2. The V and J ends lost 2 bases and 3 bases, in that order; junction bases with no gene match: 5. Germline lookup yields CDR1 MGHRA and CDR2 YSYEKL. CDR3 length equals 16 residues. CDR3 DNA: TGCGCCAGCAGCCAAACGTCGACTAGCGGGGAAGAGACCCAGTACTTC. Amino acids: CASSQTSTSGEETQYF.